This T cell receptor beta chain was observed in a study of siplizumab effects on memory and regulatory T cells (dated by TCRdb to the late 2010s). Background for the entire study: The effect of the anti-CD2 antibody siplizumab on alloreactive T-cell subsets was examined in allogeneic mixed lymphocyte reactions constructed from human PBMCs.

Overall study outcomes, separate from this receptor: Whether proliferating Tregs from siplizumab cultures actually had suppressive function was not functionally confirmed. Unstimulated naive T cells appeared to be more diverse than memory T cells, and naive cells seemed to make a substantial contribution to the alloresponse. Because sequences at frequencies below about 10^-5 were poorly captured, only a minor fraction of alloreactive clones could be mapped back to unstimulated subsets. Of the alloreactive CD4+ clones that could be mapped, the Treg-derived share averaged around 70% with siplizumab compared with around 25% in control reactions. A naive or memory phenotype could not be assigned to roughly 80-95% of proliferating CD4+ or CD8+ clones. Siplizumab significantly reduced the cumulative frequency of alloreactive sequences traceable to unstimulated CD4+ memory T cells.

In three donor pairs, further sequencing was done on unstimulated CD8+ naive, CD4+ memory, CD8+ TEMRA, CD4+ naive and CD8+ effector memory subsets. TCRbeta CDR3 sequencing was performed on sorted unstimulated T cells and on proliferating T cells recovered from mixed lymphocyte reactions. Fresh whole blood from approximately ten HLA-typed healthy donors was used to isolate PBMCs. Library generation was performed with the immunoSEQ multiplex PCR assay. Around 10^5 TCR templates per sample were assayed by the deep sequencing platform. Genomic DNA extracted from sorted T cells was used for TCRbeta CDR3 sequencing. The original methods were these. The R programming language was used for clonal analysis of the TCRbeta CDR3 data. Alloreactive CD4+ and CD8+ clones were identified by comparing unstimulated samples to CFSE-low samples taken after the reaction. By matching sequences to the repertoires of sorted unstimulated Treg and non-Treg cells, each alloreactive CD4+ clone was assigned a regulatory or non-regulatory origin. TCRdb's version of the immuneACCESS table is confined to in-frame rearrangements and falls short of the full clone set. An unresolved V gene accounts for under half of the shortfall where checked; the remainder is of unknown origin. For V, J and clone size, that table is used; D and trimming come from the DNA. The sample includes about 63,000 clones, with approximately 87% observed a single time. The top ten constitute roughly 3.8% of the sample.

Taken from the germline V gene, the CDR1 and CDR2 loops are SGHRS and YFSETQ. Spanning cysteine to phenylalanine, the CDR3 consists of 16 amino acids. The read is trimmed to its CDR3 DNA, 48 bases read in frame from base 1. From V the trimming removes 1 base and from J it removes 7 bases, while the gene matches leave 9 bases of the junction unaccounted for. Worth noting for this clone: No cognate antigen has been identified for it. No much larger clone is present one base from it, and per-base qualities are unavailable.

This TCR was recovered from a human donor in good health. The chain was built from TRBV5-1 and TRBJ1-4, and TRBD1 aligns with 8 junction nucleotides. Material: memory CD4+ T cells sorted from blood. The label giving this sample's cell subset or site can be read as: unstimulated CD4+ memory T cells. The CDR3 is CASSLNAQGAAEKLFF. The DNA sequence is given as TGCGCCAGCAGCTTGAATGCGCAGGGGGCCGCTGAAAAACTGTTTTTT.